The 9 T cell receptor beta chains given below trace back to one sample, sequenced in a study of human T cells and chemical hapten exposure. TCRdb called the RACE reads again in MiXCR, with one record for every CDR3 protein. The repertoire holds around 380,000 distinct CDR3 sequences, with roughly 4.8% as singletons. Regarding time point: patch test 1, 2 weeks after DPC sensitization. Regarding treatment: therapeutic diphenylcyclopropenone sensitization with weekly scalp DPC. The specimen was whole blood, collected in connection with sensitization to the hapten diphenylcyclopropenone (DPC). These TCRs come from a woman aged 45-65 years with alopecia areata. Some clones in this sample may be carry-over from other donors' samples.

This clonotype came up many times. The V call is TRBV7-2, the J call TRBJ2-3; D gene unclear. The CDR3 covers 16 residues. The germline V and J ends were trimmed by 5 bases and 4 bases, with 19 bases remaining between them. Per germline, CDR1 SGHTA and CDR2 FQGNSA. CDR3 region: CASSPPTLVDPDTQYF. In nucleotides, the CDR3 is TGTGCCAGCAGCCCCCCTACATTGGTAGATCCAGATACGCAGTATTTT.

This clonotype was picked up many times. The DNA of the CDR3 is TGTGCCAGCAGCCCTTCCGTTCTAGCGGGGCTTCGGGATGAGCAGTTCTTC. Translation: CASSPSVLAGLRDEQFF. The chain joins TRBV9 to TRBJ2-1, with 9 nucleotides matching TRBD2. The CDR3 spans 17 residues. Losses at the gene ends were 4 bases for V and 8 bases for J; bases not matched to a gene: 16. Germline CDR1 SGDLS, CDR2 YYNGEE.

This clonotype has just a few counts. This sequence joins TRBV9 and TRBJ2-5, with D perhaps assigned TRBD1 or TRBD2 (6 bases each). The V end was cut by 3 bases, the J end by 1 base, with 10 bases between. Germline assignment: CDR1 SGDLS and CDR2 YYNGEE. This CDR3 region has 14 residues. In nucleotides, the CDR3 is TGTGCCAGCAGCGGGGGGGCGCCCCAAGAGACCCAGTACTTC. This gives the protein CASSGGAPQETQYF.

This clonotype has ten or more counts. The chain links TRBV7-2 to TRBJ2-1, with D perhaps matching TRBD2 (6 bases). V lost 6 bases and J 2 bases, leaving 17 bases between the germline ends. The V gene's germline CDR1 is SGHTA and CDR2 FQGNSA. The CDR3 runs 16 residues. This chain's CDR3 is CASSSDGGLPYNEQFF. The CDR3 DNA sequence: TGTGCCAGCAGTTCGGACGGGGGACTTCCCTACAATGAGCAGTTCTTC. The complete variable domain, with remaining parts taken from reference TRBV7-2 and TRBJ2-1, reads GAGVSQSPSNKVTEKGKDVELRCDPISGHTALYWYRQSLGQGLEFLIYFQGNSAPDKSGLPSDRFSAERTGGSVSTLTIQRTQQEDSAVYLCASSSDGGLPYNEQFFGPGTRLTVL.

This clonotype showed up many times. The V and J genes are TRBV6-5 and TRBJ2-3, with TRBD2 matching 14 bases. CDR1 and CDR2 from the germline V gene are MNHEY and SVGAGI. V lost 2 bases, J lost 2 bases, and 3 bases stayed unmatched. This CDR3 has 17 amino acids. The CDR3 sequence: CASSYQGLAGATDTQYF. The CDR3 nucleotides are TGTGCCAGCAGTTACCAGGGACTAGCGGGAGCCACAGATACGCAGTATTTT.

This clonotype was picked up many times. The gene calls are TRBV30 and TRBJ1-1; weak D call: TRBD1 (5 bases). Germline-derived CDR1 and CDR2 are GTSNPN and SVGIG (reference sequence). This CDR3 has 14 residues. Deletions cut 2 bases from V and 1 base from J, with 11 bases between. The CDR3 sequence: CAWSPPTANTEAFF. The CDR3 region has the DNA TGTGCCTGGAGTCCCCCGACAGCGAACACTGAAGCTTTCTTT.

This clonotype was seen repeatedly, ten times or more. Its ends do not fully match the called genes, so a read error is possible. The chain is built from TRBV12-3 or TRBV12-4 and TRBJ1-3; TRBD1 is a possible D gene (5 bases). The CDR3 sequence is 12 residues long. CDR3 nucleotides: TGTGCCACCAGTCCTACCGGGGCGAGGGGATATTTT. As protein: CATSPTGARGYF.

This clonotype was found many times. The rearrangement links TRBV27 to TRBJ1-2, with 7 bases matching TRBD1. The length of the CDR3 is 18 residues. Germline V CDR1 and CDR2: MNHEY, SMNVEV (reference sequence). The trim removed 6 bases at V and 4 bases at J, leaving 20 bases unmatched. This chain's CDR3 is CASSPRGDLARSGYGYTF. DNA of the CDR3: TGTGCCAGCAGCCCCAGGGGGGATCTGGCACGGTCTGGCTATGGCTACACCTTC.

This clonotype came up many times. V and J are TRBV6-6 and TRBJ1-3, with D perhaps matching TRBD1 (6 bases). This CDR3 region has 14 residues. Germline V gene data show CDR1 as MNHNY and CDR2 as SVGAGI (reference sequence). The V end was cut by 7 bases, the J end by 2 bases, with 12 bases between. The CDR3 spells CASTTGQTGNTIYF. The CDR3 DNA follows: TGTGCCAGCACCACCGGACAGACTGGAAACACCATATATTTT.